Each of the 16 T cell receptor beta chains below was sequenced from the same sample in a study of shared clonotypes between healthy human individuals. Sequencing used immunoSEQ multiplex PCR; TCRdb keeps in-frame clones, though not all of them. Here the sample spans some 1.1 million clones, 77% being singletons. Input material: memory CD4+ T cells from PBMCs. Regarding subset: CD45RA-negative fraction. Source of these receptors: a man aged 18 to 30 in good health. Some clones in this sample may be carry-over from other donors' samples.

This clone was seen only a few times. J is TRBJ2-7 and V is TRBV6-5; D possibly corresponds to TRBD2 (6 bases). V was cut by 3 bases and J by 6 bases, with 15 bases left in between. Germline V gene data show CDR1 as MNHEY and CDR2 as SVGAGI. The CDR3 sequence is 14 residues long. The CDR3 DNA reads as TGTGCCAGCAGTTATTTAGCGGAGGGCAGCGAGCAGTACTTC. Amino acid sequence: CASSYLAEGSEQYF.

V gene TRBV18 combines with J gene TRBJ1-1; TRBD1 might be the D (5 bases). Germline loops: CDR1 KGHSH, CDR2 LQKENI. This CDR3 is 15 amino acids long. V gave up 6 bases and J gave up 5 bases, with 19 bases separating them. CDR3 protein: CASSVFLQGNTEAFF. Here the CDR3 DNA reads TGTGCCAGCTCGGTTTTTCTTCAGGGTAATACTGAAGCTTTCTTT.

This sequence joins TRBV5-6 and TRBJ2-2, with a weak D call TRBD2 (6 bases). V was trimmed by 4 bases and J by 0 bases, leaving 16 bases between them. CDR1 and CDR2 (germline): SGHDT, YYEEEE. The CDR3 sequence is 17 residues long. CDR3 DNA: TGTGCCAGCAGCCACTCCCTAGCGAGTCCGAACACCGGGGAGCTGTTTTTT. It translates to CASSHSLASPNTGELFF.

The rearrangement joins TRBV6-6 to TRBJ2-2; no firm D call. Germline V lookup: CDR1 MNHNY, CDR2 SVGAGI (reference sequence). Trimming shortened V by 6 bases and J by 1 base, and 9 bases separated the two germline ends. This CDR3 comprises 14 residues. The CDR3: CASRGTLNTGELFF. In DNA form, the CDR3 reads TGTGCCAGCAGAGGTACACTGAACACCGGGGAGCTGTTTTTT.

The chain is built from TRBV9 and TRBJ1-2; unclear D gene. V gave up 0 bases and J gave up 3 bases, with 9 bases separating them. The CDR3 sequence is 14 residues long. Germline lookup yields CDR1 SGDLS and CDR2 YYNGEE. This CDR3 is CASSVEARDYGYTF. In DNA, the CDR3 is TGTGCCAGCAGCGTAGAGGCCCGGGACTATGGCTACACCTTC.

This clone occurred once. CDR3 sequence (DNA): TGTGCCAGCAGCTCCCTAGCGGTCACAGATACGCAGTATTTT. Translating gives CASSSLAVTDTQYF. The chain is built from TRBV27 and TRBJ2-3, with 7 bases identical to TRBD2. V lost 6 bases, J lost 2 bases, and 5 bases stayed unmatched. Germline V gene data show CDR1 as MNHEY and CDR2 as SMNVEV (reference sequence). CDR3 length: 14 amino acids.

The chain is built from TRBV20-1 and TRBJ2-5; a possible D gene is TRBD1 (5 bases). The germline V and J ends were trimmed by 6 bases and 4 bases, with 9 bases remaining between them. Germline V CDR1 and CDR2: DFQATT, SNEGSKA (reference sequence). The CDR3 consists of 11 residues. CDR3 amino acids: CSAAQGETQYF. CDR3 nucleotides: TGCAGTGCCGCTCAGGGAGAGACCCAGTACTTC.

The CDR3 reads CASSSPPMNTEAFF. DNA of the CDR3: TGTGCCAGCAGTTCCCCGCCCATGAACACTGAAGCTTTCTTT. V and J are TRBV28 and TRBJ1-1; D unclear. CDR3 size: 14 residues. Trimming stripped 4 bases from V and 0 bases from J, with 9 bases between. Germline loops: CDR1 MDHEN, CDR2 SYDVKM.

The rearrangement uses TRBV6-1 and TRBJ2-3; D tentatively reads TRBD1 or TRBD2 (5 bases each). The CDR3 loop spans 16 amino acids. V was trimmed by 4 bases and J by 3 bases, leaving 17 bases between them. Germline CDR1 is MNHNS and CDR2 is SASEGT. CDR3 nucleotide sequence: TGTGCCAGCAGTGCTCCCCCCGGGGCTGTGACAGATACGCAGTATTTT. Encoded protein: CASSAPPGAVTDTQYF.

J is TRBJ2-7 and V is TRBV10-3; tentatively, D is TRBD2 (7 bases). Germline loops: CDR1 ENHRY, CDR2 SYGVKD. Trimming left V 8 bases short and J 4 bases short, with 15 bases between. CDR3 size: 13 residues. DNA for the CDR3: TGTGCCATCTCGGGGGGCGAGGGATACGAGCAGTACTTC. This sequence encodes CAISGGEGYEQYF.

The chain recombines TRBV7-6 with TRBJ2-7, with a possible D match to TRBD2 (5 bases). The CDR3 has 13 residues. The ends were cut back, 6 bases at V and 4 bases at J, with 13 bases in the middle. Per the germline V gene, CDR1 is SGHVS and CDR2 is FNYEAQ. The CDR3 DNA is TGTGCCAGCAGTCCGGGATTAATTTACGAGCAGTACTTC. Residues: CASSPGLIYEQYF.

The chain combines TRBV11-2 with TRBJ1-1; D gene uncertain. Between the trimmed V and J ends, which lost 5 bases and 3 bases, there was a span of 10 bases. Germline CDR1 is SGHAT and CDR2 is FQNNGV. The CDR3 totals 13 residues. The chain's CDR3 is CASSPERDTEAFF. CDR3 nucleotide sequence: TGTGCCAGCAGCCCGGAAAGGGACACTGAAGCTTTCTTT.

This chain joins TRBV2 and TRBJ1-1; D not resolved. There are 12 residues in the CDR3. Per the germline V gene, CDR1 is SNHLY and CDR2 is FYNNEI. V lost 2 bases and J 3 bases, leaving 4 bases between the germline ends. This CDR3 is CASSEWDTEAFF. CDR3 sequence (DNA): TGTGCCAGCAGTGAATGGGACACTGAAGCTTTCTTT.

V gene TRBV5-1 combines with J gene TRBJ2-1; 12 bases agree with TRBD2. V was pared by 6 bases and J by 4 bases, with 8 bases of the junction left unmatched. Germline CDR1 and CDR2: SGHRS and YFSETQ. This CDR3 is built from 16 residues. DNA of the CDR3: TGCGCCAGCACCATCGGGACTAGCGGGCCGTACAATGAGCAGTTCTTC. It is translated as CASTIGTSGPYNEQFF.

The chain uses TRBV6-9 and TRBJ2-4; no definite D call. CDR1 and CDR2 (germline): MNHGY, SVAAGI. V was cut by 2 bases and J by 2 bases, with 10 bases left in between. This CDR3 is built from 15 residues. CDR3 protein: CASSYISRTKNIQYF. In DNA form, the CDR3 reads TGTGCCAGCAGTTATATCTCCCGGACCAAAAACATTCAGTACTTC.

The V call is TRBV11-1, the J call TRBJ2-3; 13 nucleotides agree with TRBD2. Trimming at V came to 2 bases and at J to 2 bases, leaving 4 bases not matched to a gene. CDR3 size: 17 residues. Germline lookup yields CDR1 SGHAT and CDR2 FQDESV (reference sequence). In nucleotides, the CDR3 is TGTGCCAGCAGCTTACGACTAGCGGGGGGATCCACAGATACGCAGTATTTT. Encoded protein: CASSLRLAGGSTDTQYF.